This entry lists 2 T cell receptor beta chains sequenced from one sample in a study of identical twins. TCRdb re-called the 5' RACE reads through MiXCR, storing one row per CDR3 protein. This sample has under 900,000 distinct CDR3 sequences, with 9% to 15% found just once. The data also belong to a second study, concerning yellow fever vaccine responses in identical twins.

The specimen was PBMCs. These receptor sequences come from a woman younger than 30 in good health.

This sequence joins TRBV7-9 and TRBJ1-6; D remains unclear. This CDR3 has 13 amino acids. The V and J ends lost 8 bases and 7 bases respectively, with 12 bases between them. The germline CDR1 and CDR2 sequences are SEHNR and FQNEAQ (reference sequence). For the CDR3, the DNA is TGTGCCAGCTTGGTTGGGTTCAATTCACCCCTCCACTTT. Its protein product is CASLVGFNSPLHF.

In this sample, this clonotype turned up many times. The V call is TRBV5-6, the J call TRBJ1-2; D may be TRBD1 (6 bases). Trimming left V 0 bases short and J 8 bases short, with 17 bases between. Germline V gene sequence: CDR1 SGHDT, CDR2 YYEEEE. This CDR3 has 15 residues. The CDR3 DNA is TGTGCCAGCAGCTTGGGACAGGCCCGGCAGGAGGGCTACACCTTC. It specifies CASSLGQARQEGYTF.